Listed here are 11 T cell receptor beta chains from one sample, sequenced in a study of T cell responses to AZD1222 COVID-19 vaccine. Clones were sequenced by immunoSEQ multiplex PCR, and TCRdb holds only the in-frame ones, with some missing. The table has 150,000 to 180,000 clones, about 87% seen once. The source material was peripheral blood, sampled on day 0 of AZD1222 vaccination. Receptors were obtained from an adult in good health.

The V call is TRBV7-8, the J call TRBJ2-1; D is unclear. Looked up from germline, CDR1 is SGHVS and CDR2 is FQNEAQ. This CDR3 has 12 amino acids. Trimming left V 1 base short and J 12 bases short, with 10 bases between. The DNA of the CDR3 is TGTGCCAGCAGCTTAGGAGGTAGGGCGCAGTTCTTC. Its translation: CASSLGGRAQFF.

This clone was detected only once. This rearrangement joins TRBV2 to TRBJ1-5, with a possible D match to TRBD1 (5 bases). The CDR3 is 14 amino acids. V gave up 4 bases and J gave up 1 base, with 8 bases separating them. Germline CDR1 reads SNHLY; CDR2 reads FYNNEI. The CDR3, as DNA: TGTGCCAGCAGTGTCGGGGGAAGCAATCAGCCCCAGCATTTT. The encoded protein is CASSVGGSNQPQHF.

V is TRBV7-9 and J is TRBJ2-5, with a weak D call TRBD2 (5 bases). V dropped 5 bases and J dropped 4 bases, with 11 bases sitting between them. CDR3 length: 13 residues. Germline V gene sequence: CDR1 SEHNR, CDR2 FQNEAQ (reference sequence). CDR3 nucleotides: TGTGCCAGCAGCGGACTGTTCGGAGAGACCCAGTACTTC. This translates into CASSGLFGETQYF.

The chain is built from TRBV6-5 and TRBJ1-2, with 10 bases lining up with TRBD1. Losses at the gene ends were 5 bases for V and 5 bases for J; bases not matched to a gene: 8. The CDR3 covers 15 residues. Germline CDR1 and CDR2: MNHEY and SVGAGI. The CDR3 DNA is TGTGCCAGCAGTAAACCGGGACAGGGGAATTATGGCTACACCTTC. Its protein is CASSKPGQGNYGYTF.

The rearrangement links TRBV14 to TRBJ1-1; D ambiguous. This CDR3 contains 12 residues. Germline V gene data show CDR1 as SGHDN and CDR2 as FVKESK. The V end was cut by 4 bases, the J end by 0 bases, with 3 bases between. CDR3 sequence reads: CASSLMNTEAFF. CDR3 coding DNA: TGTGCCAGCAGCCTCATGAACACTGAAGCTTTCTTT.

The chain uses TRBV5-4 and TRBJ2-7, with 16 bases identical to TRBD2. The V and J ends lost 4 bases and 6 bases, in that order; junction bases with no gene match: 10. The V gene's germline CDR1 is SGHNT and CDR2 YYREEE (reference sequence). CDR3 size: 17 residues. The DNA of the CDR3 is TGTGCCAGCAGCCTAGGGACTAGCGGGGGGGCAAGGGGCGAGCAGTACTTC. Its protein is CASSLGTSGGARGEQYF.

The chain combines TRBV6-2 or TRBV6-3 with TRBJ1-2; the D is unclear. V lost 3 bases to trimming and J lost 8 bases, with 10 bases between them. The CDR3 totals 12 residues. Germline V lookup: CDR1 MNHEY, CDR2 SVGEGT. DNA of the CDR3: TGTGCCAGCAGTTATAGTGGATTGGGCTACACCTTC. This gives the protein CASSYSGLGYTF.

The V gene is TRBV24-1, the J gene TRBJ2-7; D remains ambiguous. The CDR3 consists of 14 residues. Germline V gene sequence: CDR1 KGHDR, CDR2 SFDVKD. V was cut by 7 bases and J by 5 bases, with 17 bases left in between. CDR3 loop: CATSGFGPRDEQYF. The CDR3 coding sequence is TGTGCCACCAGCGGGTTTGGGCCTCGGGACGAGCAGTACTTC.

The chain uses TRBV5-1 and TRBJ2-5; 7 positions agree with TRBD1. Germline lookup yields CDR1 SGHRS and CDR2 YFSETQ. The CDR3 sequence is 15 residues long. The junction had 13 bases not matched to a gene; V was cut back by 4 bases and J by 7 bases. In nucleotides, the CDR3 is TGCGCCAGCAGCATATCCGGGACAGCCGAGGGGACCCAGTACTTC. It yields the protein CASSISGTAEGTQYF.

The chain combines TRBV10-2 with TRBJ1-1; no reliable D call. The CDR3 is 14 residues long. Germline CDR1 and CDR2: WSHSY and SAAADI. The V end lost 5 bases, the J end lost 3 bases, and 13 bases lay between the germline ends. The CDR3 loop is CASSWSPEDTEAFF. The CDR3 DNA sequence: TGCGCCAGCAGTTGGTCGCCAGAAGACACTGAAGCTTTCTTT.

The chain recombines TRBV6-6 with TRBJ1-4, with D unclear. This CDR3 has 13 residues. With 5 bases removed from V and 8 bases from J, the gap between germline ends came to 12 bases. Germline CDR1 and CDR2: MNHNY and SVGAGI (reference sequence). The CDR3 coding sequence is TGTGCCAGCAGTAGCTTACAGTCCGAAAAACTGTTTTTT. Encoded protein: CASSSLQSEKLFF.